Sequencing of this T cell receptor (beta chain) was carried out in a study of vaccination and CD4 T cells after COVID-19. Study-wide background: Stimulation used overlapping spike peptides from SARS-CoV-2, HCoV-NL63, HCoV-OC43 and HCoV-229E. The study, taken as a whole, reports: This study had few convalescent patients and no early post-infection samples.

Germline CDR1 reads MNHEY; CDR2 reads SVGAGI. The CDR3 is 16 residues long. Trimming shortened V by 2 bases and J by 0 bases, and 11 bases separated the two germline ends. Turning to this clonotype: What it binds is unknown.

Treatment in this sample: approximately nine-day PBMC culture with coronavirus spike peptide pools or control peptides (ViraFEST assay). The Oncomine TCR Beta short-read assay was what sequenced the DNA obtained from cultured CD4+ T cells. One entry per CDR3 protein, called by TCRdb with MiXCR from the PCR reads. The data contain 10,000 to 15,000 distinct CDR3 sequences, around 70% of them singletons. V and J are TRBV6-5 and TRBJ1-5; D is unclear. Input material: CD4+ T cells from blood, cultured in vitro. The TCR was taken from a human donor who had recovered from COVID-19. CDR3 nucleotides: TGTGCCAGCAGTTACACTAGGACTTTTAGCAATCAGCCCCAGCATTTT. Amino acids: CASSYTRTFSNQPQHF.